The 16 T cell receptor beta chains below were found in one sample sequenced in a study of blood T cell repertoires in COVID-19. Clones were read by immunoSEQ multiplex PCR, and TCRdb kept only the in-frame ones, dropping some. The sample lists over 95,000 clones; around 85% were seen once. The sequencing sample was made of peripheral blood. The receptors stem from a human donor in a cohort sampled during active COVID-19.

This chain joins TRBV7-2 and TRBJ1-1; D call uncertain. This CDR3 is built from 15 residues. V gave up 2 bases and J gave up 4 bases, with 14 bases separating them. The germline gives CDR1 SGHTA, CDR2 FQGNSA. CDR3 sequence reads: CASSLLPGLGTEAFF. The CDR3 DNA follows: TGTGCCAGCAGCTTACTGCCGGGGTTGGGCACTGAAGCTTTCTTT.

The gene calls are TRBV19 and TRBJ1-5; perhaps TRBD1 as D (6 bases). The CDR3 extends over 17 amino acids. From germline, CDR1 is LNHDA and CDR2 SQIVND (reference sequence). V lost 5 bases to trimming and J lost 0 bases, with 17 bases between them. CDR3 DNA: TGTGCCAGTAGTTACGACCGGGACACAAATAGCAATCAGCCCCAGCATTTT. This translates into CASSYDRDTNSNQPQHF.

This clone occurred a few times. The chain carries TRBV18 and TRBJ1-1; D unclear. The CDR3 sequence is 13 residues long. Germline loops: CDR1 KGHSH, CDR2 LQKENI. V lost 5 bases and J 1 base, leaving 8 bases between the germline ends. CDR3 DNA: TGTGCCAGCTCATCTACGGGGAACACTGAAGCTTTCTTT. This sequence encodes CASSSTGNTEAFF.

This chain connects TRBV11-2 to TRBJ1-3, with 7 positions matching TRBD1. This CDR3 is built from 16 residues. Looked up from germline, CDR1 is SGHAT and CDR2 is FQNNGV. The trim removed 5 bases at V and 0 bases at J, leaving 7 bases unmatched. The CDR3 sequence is CASSPTRTGSGNTIYF. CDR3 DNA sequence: TGTGCCAGCAGCCCAACACGGACAGGCTCTGGAAACACCATATATTTT.

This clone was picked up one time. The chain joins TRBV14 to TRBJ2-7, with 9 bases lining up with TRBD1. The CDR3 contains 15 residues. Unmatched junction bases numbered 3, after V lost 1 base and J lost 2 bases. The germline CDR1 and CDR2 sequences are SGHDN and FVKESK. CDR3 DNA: TGTGCCAGCAGCCAAGCGGGGACAGGGCCCTACGAGCAGTACTTC. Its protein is CASSQAGTGPYEQYF.

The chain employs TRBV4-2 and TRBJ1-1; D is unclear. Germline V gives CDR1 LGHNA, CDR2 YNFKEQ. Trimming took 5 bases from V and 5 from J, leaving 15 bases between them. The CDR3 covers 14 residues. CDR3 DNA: TGTGCCAGCAGCGGGTTGGGAGATCCTACTGAAGCTTTCTTT. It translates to CASSGLGDPTEAFF.

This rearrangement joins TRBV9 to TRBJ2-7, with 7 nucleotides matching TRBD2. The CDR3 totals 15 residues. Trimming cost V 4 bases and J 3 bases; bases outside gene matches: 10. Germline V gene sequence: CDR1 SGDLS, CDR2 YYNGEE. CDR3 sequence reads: CASSPFNGGGYEQYF. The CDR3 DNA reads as TGTGCCAGCAGCCCCTTTAACGGCGGGGGCTACGAGCAGTACTTC.

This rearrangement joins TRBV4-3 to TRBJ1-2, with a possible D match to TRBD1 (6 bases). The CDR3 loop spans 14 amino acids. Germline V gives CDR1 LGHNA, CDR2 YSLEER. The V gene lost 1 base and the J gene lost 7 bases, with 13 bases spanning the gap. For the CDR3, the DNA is TGCGCCAGCAGCCAAGTTGCCAGGGGAGTTGGCTACACCTTC. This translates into CASSQVARGVGYTF.

The CDR3, as DNA: TGCAGCGCCGTCAGGACAGGGGGCGACTATGGCTACACCTTC. It translates to CSAVRTGGDYGYTF. The chain carries TRBV29-1 and TRBJ1-2; 11 nucleotides match TRBD1. V was pared by 7 bases and J by 3 bases, with 7 bases of the junction left unmatched. The CDR3 has 14 residues. Germline V gene data show CDR1 as SQVTM and CDR2 as ANQGSEA.

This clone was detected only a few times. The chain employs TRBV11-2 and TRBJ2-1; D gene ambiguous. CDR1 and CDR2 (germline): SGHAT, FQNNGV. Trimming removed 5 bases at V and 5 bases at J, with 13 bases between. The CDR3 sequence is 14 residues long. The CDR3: CASSNTVQNNEQFF. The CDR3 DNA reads TGTGCCAGCAGCAATACTGTACAGAACAATGAGCAGTTCTTC.

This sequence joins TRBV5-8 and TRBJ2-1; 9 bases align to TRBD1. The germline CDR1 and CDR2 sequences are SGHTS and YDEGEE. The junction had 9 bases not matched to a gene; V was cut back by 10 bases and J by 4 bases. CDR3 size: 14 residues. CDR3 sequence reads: CAGKRDRVYNEQFF. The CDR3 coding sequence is TGTGCCGGAAAGAGGGACAGGGTATACAATGAGCAGTTCTTC.

CDR3: CASRSSGGYNEQFF. CDR3 bases: TGTGCCAGCAGATCTAGCGGGGGATACAATGAGCAGTTCTTC. The rearrangement uses TRBV6-5 and TRBJ2-1, with TRBD2 matching over 10 bases. Germline-derived CDR1 and CDR2 are MNHEY and SVGAGI. The CDR3 consists of 14 residues. The junction had 3 bases not matched to a gene; V was cut back by 6 bases and J by 4 bases.

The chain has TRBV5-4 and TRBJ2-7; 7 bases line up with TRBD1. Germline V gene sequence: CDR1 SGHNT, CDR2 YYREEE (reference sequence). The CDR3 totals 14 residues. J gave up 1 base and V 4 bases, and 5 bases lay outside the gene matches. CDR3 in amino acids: CASSLKTGSYEQYF. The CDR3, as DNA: TGTGCCAGCAGCCTGAAGACAGGGTCCTACGAGCAGTACTTC.

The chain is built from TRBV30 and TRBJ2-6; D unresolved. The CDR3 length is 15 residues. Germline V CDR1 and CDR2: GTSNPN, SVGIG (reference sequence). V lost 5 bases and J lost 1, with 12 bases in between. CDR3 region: CAWFGPESGANVLTF. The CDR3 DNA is TGTGCCTGGTTTGGGCCAGAGTCTGGGGCCAACGTCCTGACTTTC.

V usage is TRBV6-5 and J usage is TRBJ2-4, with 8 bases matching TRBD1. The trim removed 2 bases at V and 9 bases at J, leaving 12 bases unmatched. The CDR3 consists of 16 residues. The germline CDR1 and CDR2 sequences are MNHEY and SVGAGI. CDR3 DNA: TGTGCCAGCAGTTACCGGCCAGGGGGCCACGCAGGCATTCAGTACTTC. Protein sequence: CASSYRPGGHAGIQYF.

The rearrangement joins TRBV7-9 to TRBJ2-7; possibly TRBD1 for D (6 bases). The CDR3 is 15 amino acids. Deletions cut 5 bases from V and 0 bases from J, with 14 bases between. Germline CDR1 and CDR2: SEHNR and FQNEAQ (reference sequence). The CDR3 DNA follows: TGTGCCAGCAGCAAGGGACACTCGAGCTCCTACGAGCAGTACTTC. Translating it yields CASSKGHSSSYEQYF.